This T cell receptor (beta chain) comes out of a study of T cell clones after liver transplantation. Generated by immunoSEQ multiplex PCR, the TCRdb table keeps only in-frame clones and is missing some. This table holds tens of thousands of clones, about nine tenths found once. CDR1 SNHLY and CDR2 FYNNEI come from the germline V gene. V was cut by 2 bases and J by 4 bases, with 3 bases left in between. This CDR3 contains 12 residues. A remark on this clone: Its specificity is not known. The same CDR3 arises from other DNA sequences in this sample as well.

The study, taken as a whole, reports: Compared with third party-reactive sequences, donor-reactive ones declined more, independent of withdrawal success. In 5 of 8 subjects, circulating graft-donor-reactive CD4 TCRbeta sequences fell significantly after transplant.

Sequencing was performed on CD4+ T cells from blood, taken before liver transplant. The chain recombines TRBV2 with TRBJ1-3; no firm D call. The clonotype was recovered from a human donor who received a liver transplant. The CDR3 spells CASSELGNTIYF. The DNA of the CDR3 is TGTGCCAGCAGTGAACTCGGAAACACCATATATTTT.